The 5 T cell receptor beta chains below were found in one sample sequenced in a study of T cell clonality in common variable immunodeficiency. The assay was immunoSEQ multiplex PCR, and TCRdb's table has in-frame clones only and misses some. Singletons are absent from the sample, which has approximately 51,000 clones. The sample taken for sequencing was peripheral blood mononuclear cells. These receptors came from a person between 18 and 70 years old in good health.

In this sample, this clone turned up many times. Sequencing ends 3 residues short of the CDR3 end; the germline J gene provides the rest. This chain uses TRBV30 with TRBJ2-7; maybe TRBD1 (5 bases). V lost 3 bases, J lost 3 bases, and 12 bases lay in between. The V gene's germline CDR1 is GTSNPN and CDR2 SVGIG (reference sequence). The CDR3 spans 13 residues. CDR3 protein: CAWSPRQYYEQYF. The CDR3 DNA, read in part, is TGTGCCTGGAGCCCCCGACAGTACTACGAG.

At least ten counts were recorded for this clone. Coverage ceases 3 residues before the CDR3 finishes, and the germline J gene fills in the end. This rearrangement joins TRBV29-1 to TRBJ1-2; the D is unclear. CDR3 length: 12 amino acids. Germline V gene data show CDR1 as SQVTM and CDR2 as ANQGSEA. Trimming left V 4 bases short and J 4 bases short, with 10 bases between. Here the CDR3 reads CSVADKSYGYTF. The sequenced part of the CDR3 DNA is TGCAGCGTTGCCGACAAATCCTATGGC.

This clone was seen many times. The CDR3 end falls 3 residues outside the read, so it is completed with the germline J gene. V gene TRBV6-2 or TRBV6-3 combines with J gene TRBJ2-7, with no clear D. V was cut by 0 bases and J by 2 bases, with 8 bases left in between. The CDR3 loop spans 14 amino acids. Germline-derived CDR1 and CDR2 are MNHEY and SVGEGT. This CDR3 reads CASSYSGRTYEQYF. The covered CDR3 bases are TGTGCCAGCAGTTACTCAGGCAGGACCTACGAG.

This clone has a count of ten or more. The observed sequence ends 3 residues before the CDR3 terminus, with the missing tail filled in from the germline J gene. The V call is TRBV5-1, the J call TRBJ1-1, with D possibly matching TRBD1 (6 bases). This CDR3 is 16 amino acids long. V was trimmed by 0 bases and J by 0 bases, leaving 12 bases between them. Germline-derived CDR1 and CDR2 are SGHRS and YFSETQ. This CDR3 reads CASSLGMGTMNTEAFF. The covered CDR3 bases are TGCGCCAGCAGCTTGGGCATGGGGACAATGAACACTGAA. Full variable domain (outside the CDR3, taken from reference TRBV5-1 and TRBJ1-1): KAGVTQTPRYLIKTRGQQVTLSCSPISGHRSVSWYQQTPGQGLQFLFEYFSETQRNKGNFPGRFSGRQFSNSRSEMNVSTLELGDSALYLCASSLGMGTMNTEAFFGQGTRLTVV.

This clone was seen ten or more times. This chain's CDR3 is CASSKGRKETQYF. Incomplete CDR3 DNA: TGTGCCAGCAGCAAGGGCAGGAAAGAGACC. The rearrangement uses TRBV12-3 or TRBV12-4 and TRBJ2-5; D is uncertain. The observed sequence ends 3 residues before the CDR3 terminus, with the missing tail filled in from the germline J gene. V shed 6 bases and J shed 3 bases, with 11 bases lying between them. This CDR3 has 13 residues.